A single count supports the clone carrying this TCR beta chain. Its antigen is still unknown. This record comes from a study of T cell responses to AZD1222 COVID-19 vaccine. Study-level results: Mapped onto spike, vaccine-associated CD4 TCRs spanned it and were dominant at 160-218 and 743-854.

Sequencing used immunoSEQ multiplex PCR; TCRdb keeps in-frame clones, though not all of them. The profile shows about 96,000 clones, 90% of them singletons. Germline V gene sequence: CDR1 SEHNR, CDR2 FQNEAQ (reference sequence). This CDR3 has 15 amino acids. Unmatched junction bases numbered 3, after V lost 3 bases and J lost 2 bases. The chain combines TRBV7-9 with TRBJ1-1; 10 positions agree with TRBD1. The sample consisted of peripheral blood, taken on day 0 of AZD1222 vaccination. The sequence came from an adult in good health. In DNA, the CDR3 is TGTGCCAGCAGCTTCGCGACAGGGGGCAACACTGAAGCTTTCTTT. Encoded protein: CASSFATGGNTEAFF.